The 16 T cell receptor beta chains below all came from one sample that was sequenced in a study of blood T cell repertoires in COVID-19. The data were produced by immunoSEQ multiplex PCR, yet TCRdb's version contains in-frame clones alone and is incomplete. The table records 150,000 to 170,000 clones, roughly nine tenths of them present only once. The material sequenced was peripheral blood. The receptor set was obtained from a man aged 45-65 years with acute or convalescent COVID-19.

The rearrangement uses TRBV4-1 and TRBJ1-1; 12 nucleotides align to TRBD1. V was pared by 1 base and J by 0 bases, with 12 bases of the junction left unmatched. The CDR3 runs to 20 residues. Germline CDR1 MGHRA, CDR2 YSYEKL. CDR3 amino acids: CASSQAQTPGQGAMNTEAFF. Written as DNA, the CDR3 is TGCGCCAGCAGCCAAGCCCAAACTCCGGGACAGGGGGCCATGAACACTGAAGCTTTCTTT.

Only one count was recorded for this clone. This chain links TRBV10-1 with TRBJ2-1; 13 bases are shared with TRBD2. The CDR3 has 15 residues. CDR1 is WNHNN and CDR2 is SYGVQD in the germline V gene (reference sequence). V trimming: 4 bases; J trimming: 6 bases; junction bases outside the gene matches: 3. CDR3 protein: CASSAGTSGVNEQFF. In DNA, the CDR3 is TGCGCCAGCAGTGCCGGGACTAGCGGGGTCAATGAGCAGTTCTTC.

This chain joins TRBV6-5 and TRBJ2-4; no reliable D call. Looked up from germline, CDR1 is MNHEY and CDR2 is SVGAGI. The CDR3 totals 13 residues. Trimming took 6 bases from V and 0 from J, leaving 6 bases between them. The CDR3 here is CASRSLAKNIQYF. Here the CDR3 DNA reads TGTGCCAGCAGGAGTCTAGCCAAAAACATTCAGTACTTC.

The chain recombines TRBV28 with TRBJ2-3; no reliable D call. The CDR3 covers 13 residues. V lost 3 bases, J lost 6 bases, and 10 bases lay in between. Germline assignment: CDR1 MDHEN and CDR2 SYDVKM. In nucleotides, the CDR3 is TGTGCCAGCAGTTTCGGGTCTGTGGATACGCAGTATTTT. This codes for CASSFGSVDTQYF.

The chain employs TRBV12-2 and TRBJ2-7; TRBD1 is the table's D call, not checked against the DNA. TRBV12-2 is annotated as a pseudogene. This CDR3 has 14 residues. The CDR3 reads CASRLDRGHHEQYV. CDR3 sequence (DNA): TGTGCAAGTCGCTTAGACAGGGGGCATCACGAGCAGTACGTC.

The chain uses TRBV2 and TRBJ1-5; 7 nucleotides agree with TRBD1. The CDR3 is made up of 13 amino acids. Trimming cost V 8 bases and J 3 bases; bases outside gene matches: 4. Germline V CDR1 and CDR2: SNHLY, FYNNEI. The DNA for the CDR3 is TGTGCCAGCGGGGGACAGAACAATCAGCCCCAGCATTTT. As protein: CASGGQNNQPQHF.

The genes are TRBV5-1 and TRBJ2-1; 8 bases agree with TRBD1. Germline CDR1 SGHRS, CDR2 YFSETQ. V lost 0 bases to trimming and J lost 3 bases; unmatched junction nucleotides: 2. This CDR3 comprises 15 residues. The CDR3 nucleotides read TGCGCCAGCAGCTTGGACGGACAGGGCTACAATGAGCAGTTCTTC. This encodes CASSLDGQGYNEQFF.

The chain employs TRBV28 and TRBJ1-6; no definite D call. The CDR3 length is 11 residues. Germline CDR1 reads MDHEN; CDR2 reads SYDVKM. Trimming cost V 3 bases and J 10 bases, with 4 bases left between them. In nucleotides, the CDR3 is TGTGCCAGCAGTTTCCTGTCACCCCTCCACTTT. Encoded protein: CASSFLSPLHF.

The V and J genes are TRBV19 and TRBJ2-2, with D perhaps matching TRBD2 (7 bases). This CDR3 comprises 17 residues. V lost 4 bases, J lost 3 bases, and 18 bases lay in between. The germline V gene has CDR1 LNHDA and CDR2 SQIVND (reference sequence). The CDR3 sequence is CASSTPLRGRDTGELFF. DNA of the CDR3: TGTGCCAGTAGTACGCCCTTGAGGGGGAGGGACACCGGGGAGCTGTTTTTT.

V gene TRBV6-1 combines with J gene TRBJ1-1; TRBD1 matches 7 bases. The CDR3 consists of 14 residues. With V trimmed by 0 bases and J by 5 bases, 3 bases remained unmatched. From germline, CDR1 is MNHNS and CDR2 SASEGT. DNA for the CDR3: TGTGCCAGCAGTGAAGCGCAGGGGGTGACTGAAGCTTTCTTT. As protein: CASSEAQGVTEAFF.

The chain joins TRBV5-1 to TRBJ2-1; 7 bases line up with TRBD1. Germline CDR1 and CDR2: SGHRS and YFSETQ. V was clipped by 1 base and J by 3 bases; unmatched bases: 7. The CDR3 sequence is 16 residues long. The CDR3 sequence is CASSLSRDRVYNEQFF. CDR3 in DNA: TGCGCCAGCAGCTTGTCTCGGGACAGAGTCTACAATGAGCAGTTCTTC.

In DNA, the CDR3 is TGCAGCGTTGAAGGGGGGCGGGAGAACTACGAGCAGTACTTC. Protein sequence: CSVEGGRENYEQYF. The chain links TRBV29-1 to TRBJ2-7; a possible D gene is TRBD2 (7 bases). The CDR3 contains 14 residues. From germline, CDR1 is SQVTM and CDR2 ANQGSEA. V dropped 1 base and J dropped 3 bases, with 13 bases sitting between them.

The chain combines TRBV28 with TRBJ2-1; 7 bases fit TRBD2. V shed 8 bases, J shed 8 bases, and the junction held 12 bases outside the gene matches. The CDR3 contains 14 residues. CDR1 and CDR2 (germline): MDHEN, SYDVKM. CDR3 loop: CASLLLASKHEQFF. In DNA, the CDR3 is TGTGCCAGCCTGTTACTAGCGTCGAAACATGAGCAGTTCTTC.

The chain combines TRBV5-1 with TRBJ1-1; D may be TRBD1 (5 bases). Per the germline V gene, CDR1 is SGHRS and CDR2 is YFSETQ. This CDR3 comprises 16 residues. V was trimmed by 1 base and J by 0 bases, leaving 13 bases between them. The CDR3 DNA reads TGCGCCAGCAGCTTGAATGGACAACTCTTGAACACTGAAGCTTTCTTT. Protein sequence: CASSLNGQLLNTEAFF.

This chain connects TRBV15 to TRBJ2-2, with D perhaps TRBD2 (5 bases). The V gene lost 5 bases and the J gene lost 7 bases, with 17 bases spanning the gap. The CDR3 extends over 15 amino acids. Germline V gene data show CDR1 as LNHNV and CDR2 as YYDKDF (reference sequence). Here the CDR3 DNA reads TGTGCCACCAGCCAAAACTTCCGGGGTGTCGGGGAGCTGTTTTTT. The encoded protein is CATSQNFRGVGELFF.

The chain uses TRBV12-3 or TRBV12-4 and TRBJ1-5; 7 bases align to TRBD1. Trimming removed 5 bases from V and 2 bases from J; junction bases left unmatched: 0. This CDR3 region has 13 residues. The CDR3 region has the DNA TGTGCCAGCAGTCAGGGGGGCAATCAGCCCCAGCATTTT. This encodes CASSQGGNQPQHF.